The 11 T cell receptor beta chains below all came from one sample that was sequenced in a study of low-dose radiotherapy and immunotherapy resistance in tumors. First-strand cDNA relied on TRAV- and TRBV-specific primers spanning alpha and beta chains. TCRs were amplified for around 20 PCR cycles with a constant-region primer and V-primer adapter. TCRdb processed the reads anew with MiXCR; each CDR3 protein has one entry. In the table there are about 7,300 distinct CDR3 sequences, roughly 88% of which are singletons. These TCRs come from a human donor with advanced metastatic prostate, ovarian, gallbladder or colorectal cancer (not recorded which). This table probably holds off-target reads from a library built for another chain.

In its sample, this clonotype was seen once. V and J are TRBV19 and TRBJ2-3; the match to TRBD2 covers 14 bases. There are 15 residues in the CDR3. Germline CDR1 is LNHDA and CDR2 is SQIVND (reference sequence). Trimming cost V 4 bases and J 5 bases; bases outside gene matches: 2. The CDR3 DNA follows: TGTGCCAGTAGTACGACTAGCGGGGGGGAAGATACGCAGTATTTT. Translation gives CASSTTSGGEDTQYF.

The V call is TRBV7-2, the J call TRBJ2-5; 7 nucleotides match TRBD1. The V segment lost 4 bases and the J segment 10 bases; nucleotides outside the gene matches: 12. The CDR3 is 14 residues long. CDR1 and CDR2 (germline): SGHTA, FQGNSA. The CDR3 spells CASSSSLDRADQYF. Here the CDR3 DNA reads TGTGCCAGCAGCTCGTCCCTCGACAGGGCCGACCAGTACTTC.

This clonotype has just one count. The chain joins TRBV11-2 to TRBJ1-1; no reliable D call. The CDR3 sequence is 13 residues long. Germline CDR1 and CDR2: SGHAT and FQNNGV. The ends were cut back, 7 bases at V and 8 bases at J, with 17 bases in the middle. CDR3 protein: CASTSSGSFEAFF. The CDR3 coding sequence is TGTGCCAGCACCTCCAGCGGCTCTTTCGAAGCTTTCTTT.

There are a few counts of this clonotype. This chain links TRBV9 with TRBJ2-1; 8 bases line up with TRBD2. Germline V gene lookup returns CDR1 SGDLS and CDR2 YYNGEE. The CDR3 covers 16 residues. V lost 3 bases to trimming and J lost 3 bases; unmatched junction nucleotides: 8. CDR3 bases: TGTGCCAGCAGCGCGATCGGGACTAGAGGCTACAATGAGCAGTTCTTC. It encodes CASSAIGTRGYNEQFF. Based on the CDR3 plus reference TRBV9 and TRBJ2-1, the full variable domain is DSGVTQTPKHLITATGQRVTLRCSPRSGDLSVYWYQQSLDQGLQFLIQYYNGEERAKGNILERFSAQQFPDLHSELNLSSLELGDSALYFCASSAIGTRGYNEQFFGPGTRLTVL.

The CDR3 region is CASSLDGEGELFF. The CDR3 coding sequence is TGTGCCAGCAGTTTGGACGGGGAGGGGGAGCTGTTTTTT. The V gene is TRBV2, the J gene TRBJ2-2; TRBD2 is a possible D gene (5 bases). The CDR3 totals 13 residues. The V gene lost 5 bases and the J gene lost 8 bases, with 12 bases spanning the gap. CDR1 is SNHLY, CDR2 FYNNEI, per germline.

The rearrangement uses TRBV27 and TRBJ1-1; D is possibly TRBD1 (6 bases). This CDR3 comprises 13 residues. V was shortened by 6 bases and J by 9 bases, with 17 bases between the two germline ends. Per germline, CDR1 MNHEY and CDR2 SMNVEV (reference sequence). CDR3 in DNA: TGTGCCAGCAGCCTCCAGGCAGGGGTGAAAGCTTTCTTT. It yields the protein CASSLQAGVKAFF.

This chain uses TRBV15 with TRBJ1-5, with D unclear. Germline values: CDR1 LNHNV, CDR2 YYDKDF (reference sequence). The V end was cut by 0 bases, the J end by 4 bases, with 10 bases between. This CDR3 comprises 15 residues. The CDR3 bases are TGTGCCACCAGCAGAGATGGGATCAGGAATCAGCCCCAGCATTTT. Protein product: CATSRDGIRNQPQHF.

The chain joins TRBV5-1 to TRBJ2-1, with D perhaps TRBD2 (5 bases). With 0 bases removed from V and 1 base from J, the gap between germline ends came to 11 bases. Looked up from germline, CDR1 is SGHRS and CDR2 is YFSETQ. The CDR3 length is 16 residues. CDR3 in amino acids: CASSLVGRRSYNEQFF. The CDR3 DNA follows: TGCGCCAGCAGCTTGGTAGGCAGGAGGTCCTACAATGAGCAGTTCTTC.

The chain is built from TRBV10-3 and TRBJ2-2; D possibly corresponds to TRBD1 (6 bases). V was cut by 9 bases and J by 1 base, with 12 bases left in between. The germline V gene encodes CDR1 ENHRY and CDR2 SYGVKD. The CDR3 extends over 14 amino acids. CDR3 in amino acids: CAMGATGNTGELFF. The DNA for the CDR3 is TGTGCCATGGGGGCCACAGGGAACACCGGGGAGCTGTTTTTT.

CDR3 nucleotide sequence: TGTGCCATCAGTGAGGGGGAACTTGACACCGGGGAGCTGTTTTTT. Residues: CAISEGELDTGELFF. The rearrangement uses TRBV10-3 and TRBJ2-2, with D unresolved. The V end was cut by 2 bases, the J end by 3 bases, with 10 bases between. The germline V gene has CDR1 ENHRY and CDR2 SYGVKD. This CDR3 contains 15 residues.

This clonotype was seen only a few times. The chain combines TRBV9 with TRBJ2-7; 10 positions agree with TRBD2. The length of the CDR3 is 12 residues. V lost 4 bases to trimming and J lost 12 bases; unmatched junction nucleotides: 7. Germline CDR1 SGDLS, CDR2 YYNGEE. The CDR3 nucleotides read TGTGCCAGCAGCACTCGTAGCGGGGGGATGTACTTC. Translating gives CASSTRSGGMYF.